This is a list of T cell receptor beta chains from one sample in a study of blood T cell repertoires in COVID-19. Some clones are missing from TCRdb's copy, which holds only in-frame ones; the method was immunoSEQ multiplex PCR. The table records 190,000 or so clones, about 91% of them present only once. The sample taken for sequencing was PBMCs or T cells enriched from blood (not recorded which). These receptor sequences come from a young man with acute COVID-19. Both conserved end residues are part of each CDR3. A D gene is named only where the DNA matches it firmly. For some rows the clone size is stated as once, few or many, or as a class when expanded; others skip it.

length: 13
J: TRBJ1-4
D: TRBD1
V: TRBV7-2
size: -
CDR3: CASSVQGAGKLFF
DNA: TGTGCCAGCAGCGTACAGGGGGCGGGAAAACTGTTTTTT

length: 12
J: TRBJ2-1
D: -
V: TRBV19
size: -
CDR3: CASSQKINEQFF
DNA: TGTGCCAGTAGCCAGAAGATTAATGAGCAGTTCTTC

length: 15
J: TRBJ1-1
D: -
V: TRBV4-2
size: -
CDR3: CASSQDPGVGTEAFF
DNA: TGTGCCAGCAGCCAAGATCCGGGGGTCGGCACTGAAGCTTTCTTT

length: 16
J: TRBJ2-3
D: TRBD1
V: TRBV15
size: -
CDR3: CATSRMGQGYTDTQYF
DNA: TGTGCCACCAGCAGAATGGGACAGGGATACACAGATACGCAGTATTTT

length: 15
J: TRBJ1-5
D: -
V: TRBV13
size: once
CDR3: CASSFRGRGNQPQHF
DNA: TGTGCCAGCAGCTTCCGGGGTCGAGGCAATCAGCCCCAGCATTTT

length: 16
J: TRBJ2-7
D: -
V: TRBV5-1
size: -
CDR3: CASSLLSGRETYEQYF
DNA: TGCGCCAGCAGCCTCCTCTCGGGCAGGGAAACCTACGAGCAGTACTTC

length: 17
J: TRBJ2-1
D: TRBD2
V: TRBV9
size: -
CDR3: CASSVDPSSGRSHEQFF
DNA: TGTGCCAGCAGCGTAGATCCCTCTAGCGGGAGAAGCCATGAGCAGTTCTTC

length: 11
J: TRBJ2-7
D: -
V: TRBV25-1
size: few
CDR3: CASGQTYEQYF
DNA: TGTGCCAGCGGGCAGACCTACGAGCAGTACTTC

length: 14
J: TRBJ2-7
D: TRBD1
V: TRBV7-2
size: -
CDR3: CASSPPQGPYEQYF
DNA: TGTGCCAGCAGCCCTCCACAGGGGCCCTACGAGCAGTACTTC

length: 15
J: TRBJ2-5
D: TRBD2
V: TRBV6-5
size: -
CDR3: CASSYKRGPWETQYF
DNA: TGTGCTAGCAGTTACAAGCGGGGACCCTGGGAGACCCAGTACTTC

length: 16
J: TRBJ2-5
D: TRBD2
V: TRBV11-3
size: -
CDR3: CASSSRGLAGQETQYF
DNA: TGTGCCAGCAGCTCCCGGGGACTAGCGGGACAAGAGACCCAGTACTTC

length: 17
J: TRBJ1-6
D: -
V: TRBV5-1
size: -
CDR3: CASSLASLGHFASPLHF
DNA: TGCGCCAGCAGCTTGGCCAGCCTGGGCCACTTTGCGTCACCCCTCCACTTT

length: 12
J: TRBJ1-3
D: -
V: TRBV28
size: -
CDR3: CASSLMRDTIYF
DNA: TGTGCCAGCAGTTTAATGCGAGACACCATATATTTT

length: 14
J: TRBJ2-7
D: TRBD2
V: TRBV7-2
size: once
CDR3: CASSQLAGAYEQYF
DNA: TGTGCCAGCAGCCAACTAGCGGGGGCCTACGAGCAGTACTTC

length: 14
J: TRBJ2-7
D: -
V: TRBV29-1
size: once
CDR3: CSVEGGQSPREQYF
DNA: TGCAGCGTTGAAGGGGGGCAATCCCCTCGGGAGCAGTACTTC

length: 15
J: TRBJ2-2
D: -
V: TRBV19
size: -
CDR3: CASSIDDYRGGELFF
DNA: TGTGCCAGTAGTATAGATGACTACCGTGGAGGGGAGCTGTTTTTT

length: 16
J: TRBJ2-5
D: TRBD2
V: TRBV3-1/TRBV3-2
size: -
CDR3: CASSRRLAGVGKTQYF
DNA: TGTGCCAGCAGTCGAAGACTAGCGGGAGTAGGGAAGACCCAGTACTTC

length: 11
J: TRBJ1-1
D: -
V: TRBV20-1
size: few
CDR3: CSAKVDTEAFF
DNA: TGCAGTGCTAAAGTAGACACTGAAGCTTTCTTT